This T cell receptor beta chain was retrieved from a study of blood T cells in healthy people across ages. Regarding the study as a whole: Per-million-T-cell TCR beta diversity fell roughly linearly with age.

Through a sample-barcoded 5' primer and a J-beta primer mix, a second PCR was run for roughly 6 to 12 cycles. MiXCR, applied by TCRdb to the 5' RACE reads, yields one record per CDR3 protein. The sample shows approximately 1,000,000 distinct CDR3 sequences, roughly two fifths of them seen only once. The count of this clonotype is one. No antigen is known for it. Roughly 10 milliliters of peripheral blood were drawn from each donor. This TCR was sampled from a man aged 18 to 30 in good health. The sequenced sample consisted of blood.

The CDR3 reads CASSLTGTGSLDTGELFF. CDR3 bases: TGTGCCAGCAGCTTGACCGGGACAGGGAGTTTGGACACCGGGGAGCTGTTTTTT. The V call is TRBV7-3, the J call TRBJ2-2, with 9 bases aligning to TRBD1. The trim removed 3 bases at V and 3 bases at J, leaving 11 bases unmatched. CDR1 is SGHTA, CDR2 FQGTGA, per germline. The CDR3 is 18 residues long.